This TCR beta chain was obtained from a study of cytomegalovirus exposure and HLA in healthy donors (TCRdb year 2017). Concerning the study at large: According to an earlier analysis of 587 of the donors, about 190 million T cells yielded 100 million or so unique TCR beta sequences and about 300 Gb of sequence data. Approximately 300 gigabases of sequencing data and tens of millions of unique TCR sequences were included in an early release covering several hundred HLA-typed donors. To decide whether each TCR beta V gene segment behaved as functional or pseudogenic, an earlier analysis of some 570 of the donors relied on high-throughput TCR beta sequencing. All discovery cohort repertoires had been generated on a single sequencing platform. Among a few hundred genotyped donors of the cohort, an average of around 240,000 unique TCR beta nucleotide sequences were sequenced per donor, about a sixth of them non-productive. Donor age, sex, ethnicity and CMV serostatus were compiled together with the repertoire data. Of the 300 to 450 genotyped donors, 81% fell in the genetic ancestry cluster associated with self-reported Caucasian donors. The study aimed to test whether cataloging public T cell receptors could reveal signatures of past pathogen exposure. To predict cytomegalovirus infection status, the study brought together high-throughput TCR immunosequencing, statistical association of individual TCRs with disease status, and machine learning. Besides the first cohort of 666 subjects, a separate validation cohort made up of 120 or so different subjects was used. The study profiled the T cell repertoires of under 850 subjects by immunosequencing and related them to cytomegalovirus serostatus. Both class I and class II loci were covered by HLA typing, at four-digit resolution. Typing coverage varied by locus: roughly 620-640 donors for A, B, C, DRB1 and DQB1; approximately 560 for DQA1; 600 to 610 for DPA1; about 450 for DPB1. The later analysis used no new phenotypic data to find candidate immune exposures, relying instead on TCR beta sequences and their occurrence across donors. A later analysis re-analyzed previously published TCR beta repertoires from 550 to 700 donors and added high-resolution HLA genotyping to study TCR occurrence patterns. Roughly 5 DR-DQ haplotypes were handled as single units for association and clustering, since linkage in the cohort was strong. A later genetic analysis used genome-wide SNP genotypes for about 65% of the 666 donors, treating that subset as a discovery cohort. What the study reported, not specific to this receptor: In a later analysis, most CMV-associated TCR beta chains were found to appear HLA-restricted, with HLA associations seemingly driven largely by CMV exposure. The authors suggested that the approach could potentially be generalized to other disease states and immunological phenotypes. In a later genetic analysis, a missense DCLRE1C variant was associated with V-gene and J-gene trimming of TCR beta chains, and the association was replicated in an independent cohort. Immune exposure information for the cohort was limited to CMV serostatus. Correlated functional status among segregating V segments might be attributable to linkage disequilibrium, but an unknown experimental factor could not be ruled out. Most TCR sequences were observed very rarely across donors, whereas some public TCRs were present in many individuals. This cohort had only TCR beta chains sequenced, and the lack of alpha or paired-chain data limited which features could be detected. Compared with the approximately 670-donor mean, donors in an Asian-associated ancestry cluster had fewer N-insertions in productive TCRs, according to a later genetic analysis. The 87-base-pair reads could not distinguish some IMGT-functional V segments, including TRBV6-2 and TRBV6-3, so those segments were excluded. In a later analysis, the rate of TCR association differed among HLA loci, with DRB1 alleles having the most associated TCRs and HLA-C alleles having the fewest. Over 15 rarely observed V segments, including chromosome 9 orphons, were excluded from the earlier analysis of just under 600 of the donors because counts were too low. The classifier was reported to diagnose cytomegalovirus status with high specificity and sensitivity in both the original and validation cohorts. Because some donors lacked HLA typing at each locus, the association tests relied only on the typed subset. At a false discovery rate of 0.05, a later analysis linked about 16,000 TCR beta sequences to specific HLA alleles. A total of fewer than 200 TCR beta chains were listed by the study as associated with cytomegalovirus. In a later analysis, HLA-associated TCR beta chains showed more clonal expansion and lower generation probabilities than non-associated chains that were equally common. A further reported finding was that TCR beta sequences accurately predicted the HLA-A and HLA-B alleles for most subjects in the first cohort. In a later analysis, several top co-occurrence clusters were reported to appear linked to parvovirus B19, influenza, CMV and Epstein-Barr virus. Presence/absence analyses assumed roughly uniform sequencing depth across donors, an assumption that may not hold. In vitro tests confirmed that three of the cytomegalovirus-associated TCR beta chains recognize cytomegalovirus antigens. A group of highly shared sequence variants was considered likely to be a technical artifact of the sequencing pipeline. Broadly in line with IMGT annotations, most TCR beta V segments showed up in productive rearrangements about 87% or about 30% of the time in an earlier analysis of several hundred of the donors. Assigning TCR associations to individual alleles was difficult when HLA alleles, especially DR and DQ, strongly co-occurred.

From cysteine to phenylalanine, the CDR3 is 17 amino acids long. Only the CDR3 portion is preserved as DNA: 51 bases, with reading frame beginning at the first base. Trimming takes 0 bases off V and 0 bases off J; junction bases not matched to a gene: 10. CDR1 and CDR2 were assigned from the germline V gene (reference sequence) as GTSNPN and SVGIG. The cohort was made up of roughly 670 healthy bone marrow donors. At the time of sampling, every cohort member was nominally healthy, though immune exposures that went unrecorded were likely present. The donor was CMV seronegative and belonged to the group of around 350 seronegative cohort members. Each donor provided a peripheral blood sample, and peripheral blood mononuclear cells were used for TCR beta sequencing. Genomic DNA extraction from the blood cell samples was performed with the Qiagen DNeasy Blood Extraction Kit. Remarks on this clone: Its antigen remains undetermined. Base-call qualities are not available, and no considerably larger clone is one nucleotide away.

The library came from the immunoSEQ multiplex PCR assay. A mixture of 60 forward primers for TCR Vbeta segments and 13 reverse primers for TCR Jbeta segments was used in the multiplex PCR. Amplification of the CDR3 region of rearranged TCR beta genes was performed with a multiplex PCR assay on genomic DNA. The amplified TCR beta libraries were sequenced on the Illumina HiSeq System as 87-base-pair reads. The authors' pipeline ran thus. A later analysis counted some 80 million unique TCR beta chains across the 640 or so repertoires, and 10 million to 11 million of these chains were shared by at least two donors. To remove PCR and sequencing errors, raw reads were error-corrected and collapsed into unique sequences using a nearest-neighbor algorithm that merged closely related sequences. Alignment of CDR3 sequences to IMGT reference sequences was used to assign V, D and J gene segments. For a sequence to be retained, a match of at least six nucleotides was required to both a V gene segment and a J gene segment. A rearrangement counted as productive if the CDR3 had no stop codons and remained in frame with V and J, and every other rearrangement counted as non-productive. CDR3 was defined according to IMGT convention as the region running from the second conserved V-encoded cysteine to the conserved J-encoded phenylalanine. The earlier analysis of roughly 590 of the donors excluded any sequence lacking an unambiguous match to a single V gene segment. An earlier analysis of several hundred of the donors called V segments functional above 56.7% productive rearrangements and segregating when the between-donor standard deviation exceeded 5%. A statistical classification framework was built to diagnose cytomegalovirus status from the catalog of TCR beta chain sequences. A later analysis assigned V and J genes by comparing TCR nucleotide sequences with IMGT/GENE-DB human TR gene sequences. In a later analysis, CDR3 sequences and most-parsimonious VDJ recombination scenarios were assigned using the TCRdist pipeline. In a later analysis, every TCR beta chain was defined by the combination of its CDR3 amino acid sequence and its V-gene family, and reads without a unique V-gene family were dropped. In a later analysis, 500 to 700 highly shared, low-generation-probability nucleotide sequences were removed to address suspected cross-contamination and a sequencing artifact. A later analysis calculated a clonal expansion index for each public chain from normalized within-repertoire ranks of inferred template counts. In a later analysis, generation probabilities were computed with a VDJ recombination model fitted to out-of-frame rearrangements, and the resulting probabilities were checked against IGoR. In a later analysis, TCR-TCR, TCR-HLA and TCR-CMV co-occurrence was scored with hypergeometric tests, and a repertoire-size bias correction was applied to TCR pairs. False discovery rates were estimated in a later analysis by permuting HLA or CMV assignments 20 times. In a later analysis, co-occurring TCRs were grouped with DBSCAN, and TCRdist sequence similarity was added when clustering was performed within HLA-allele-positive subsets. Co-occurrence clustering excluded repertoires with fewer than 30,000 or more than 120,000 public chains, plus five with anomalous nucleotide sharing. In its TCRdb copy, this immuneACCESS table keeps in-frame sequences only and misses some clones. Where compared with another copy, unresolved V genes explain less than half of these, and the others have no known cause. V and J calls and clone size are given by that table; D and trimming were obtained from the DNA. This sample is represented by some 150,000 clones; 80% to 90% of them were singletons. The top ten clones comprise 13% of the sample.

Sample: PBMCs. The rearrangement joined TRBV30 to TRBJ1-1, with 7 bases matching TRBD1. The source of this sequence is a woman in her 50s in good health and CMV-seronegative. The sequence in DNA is TGTGCCTGGAGTGTCCCGATAGACAGGGTCGTGAACACTGAAGCTTTCTTT. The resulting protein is CAWSVPIDRVVNTEAFF.